The sample holds a few counts of the clone carrying this T cell receptor (beta chain). The CDR3 covers 15 residues. The germline V gene has CDR1 LGHNT and CDR2 FRNRAP. Trimming shortened V by 0 bases and J by 1 base, and 9 bases separated the two germline ends. As processed by the authors: Reference gene primer amplification gave estimated nucleated cell counts. The assay was immunoSEQ multiplex PCR, and TCRdb's table has in-frame clones only and misses some. That table gives V, J and clone size, and the DNA gave D and trimming. Counted here are 180,000 or so clones, about 81% occurring once; the ten biggest clones make up over 9.5%. The data originate from a study of blood T cell repertoires in COVID-19. Background on the study: The samples span acute and convalescent COVID-19 from the United States, Italy and Spain. Nucleic acid was either cDNA or gDNA, and it came from T cells, B-cell-depleted T cells, or PBMCs.

Seattle patient enrollment occurred during active infection, with longitudinal follow-up thereafter. The V call is TRBV12-5, the J call TRBJ1-1; D remains ambiguous. Sequencing was performed on peripheral blood. The TCR was taken from a woman of 80 years or more with COVID-19, enrolled during active disease. CDR3 nucleotides: TGTGCTAGTGGTTTGGTGGGAGGCCGGAACACTGAAGCTTTCTTT. Protein product: CASGLVGGRNTEAFF.